This entry concerns a single T cell receptor beta chain. The data originate from a study of cytomegalovirus exposure and HLA in healthy donors. Study details: Previous work identified roughly 120 million unique TCR beta sequences from about 179 million T cells.

Germline loops: CDR1 SGHKS, CDR2 YYEKEE (reference sequence). This CDR3 is 16 amino acids long. V shed 0 bases and J shed 4 bases, with 16 bases lying between them. Use of 60 Vbeta and 13 Jbeta primers characterized the PCR. The data were produced by immunoSEQ multiplex PCR, yet TCRdb's version contains in-frame clones alone and is incomplete. The sample lists approximately 190,000 clones, approximately 78% occurring once. V is TRBV5-5 and J is TRBJ1-2; D ambiguous. This TCR derives from a woman younger than 30 in good health and CMV-seronegative. Sequencing was carried out using PBMCs. DNA for the CDR3: TGTGCCAGCAGCTTGGTACCTCCTCTGGGGAGCTATGGCTACACCTTC. Its protein is CASSLVPPLGSYGYTF.